The present T cell receptor (beta chain) was sequenced within a study of blood T cell repertoires in COVID-19. On the study more broadly: Sources were T cells, B-cell-depleted T cells, or PBMCs; the material itself was cDNA or gDNA.

This table comes from immunoSEQ multiplex PCR, and its TCRdb copy is limited to in-frame clones, with some not included. Among 200,000 to 250,000 clones listed, approximately 92% were seen once. Study members were between roughly 18 and 89 years old and lived in 20 to 30 US regions. This CDR3 contains 16 residues. From germline, CDR1 is MGHRA and CDR2 YSYEKL. Trimming left V 5 bases short and J 7 bases short, with 20 bases between. The sequencing sample was made of PBMCs or T cells enriched from blood (not recorded which). The chain carries TRBV4-1 and TRBJ1-4; D is perhaps TRBD1 (6 bases). This clonotype was obtained from a woman between 18 and 30 years old in a cohort exposed to, infected with or recovered from COVID-19 (not recorded which). The CDR3 loop is CASSIRGGQGFEKLFF. In nucleotides, the CDR3 is TGCGCCAGCAGCATAAGGGGGGGGCAGGGATTTGAAAAACTGTTTTTT.